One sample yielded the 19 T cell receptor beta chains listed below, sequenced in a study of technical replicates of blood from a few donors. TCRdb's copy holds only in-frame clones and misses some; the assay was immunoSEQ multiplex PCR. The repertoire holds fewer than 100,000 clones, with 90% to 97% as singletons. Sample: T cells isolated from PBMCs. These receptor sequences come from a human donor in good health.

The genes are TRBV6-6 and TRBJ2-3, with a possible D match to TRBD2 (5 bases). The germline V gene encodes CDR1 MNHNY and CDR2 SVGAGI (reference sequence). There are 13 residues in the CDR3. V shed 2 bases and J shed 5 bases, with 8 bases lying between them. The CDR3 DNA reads TGTGCCAGCAGTTACAATGAGGGAGATACGCAGTATTTT. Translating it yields CASSYNEGDTQYF.

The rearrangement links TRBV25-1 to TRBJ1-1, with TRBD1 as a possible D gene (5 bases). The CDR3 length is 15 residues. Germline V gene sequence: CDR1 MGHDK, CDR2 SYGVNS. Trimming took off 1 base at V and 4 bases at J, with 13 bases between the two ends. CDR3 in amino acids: CASSESVRGITEAFF. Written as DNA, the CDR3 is TGTGCCAGCAGTGAATCAGTCCGGGGGATCACTGAAGCTTTCTTT.

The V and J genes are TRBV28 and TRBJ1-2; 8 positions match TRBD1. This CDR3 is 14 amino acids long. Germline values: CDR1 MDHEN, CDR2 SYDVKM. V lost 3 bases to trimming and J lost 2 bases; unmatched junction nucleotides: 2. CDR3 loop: CASSFRTGNYGYTF. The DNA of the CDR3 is TGTGCCAGCAGTTTTCGGACAGGGAACTATGGCTACACCTTC.

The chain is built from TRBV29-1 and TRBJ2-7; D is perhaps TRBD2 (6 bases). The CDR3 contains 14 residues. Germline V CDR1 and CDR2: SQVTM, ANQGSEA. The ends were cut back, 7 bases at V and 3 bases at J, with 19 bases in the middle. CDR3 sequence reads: CSAEGTSSDYEQYF. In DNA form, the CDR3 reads TGCAGCGCGGAAGGTACTTCTAGCGACTACGAGCAGTACTTC.

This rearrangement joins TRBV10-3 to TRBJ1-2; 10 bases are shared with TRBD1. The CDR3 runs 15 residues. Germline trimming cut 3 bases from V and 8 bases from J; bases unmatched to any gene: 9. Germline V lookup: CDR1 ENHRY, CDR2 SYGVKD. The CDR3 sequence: CAISDLTGTGAGYTF. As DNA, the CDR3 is TGTGCCATCAGTGATCTAACCGGGACAGGGGCCGGCTACACCTTC.

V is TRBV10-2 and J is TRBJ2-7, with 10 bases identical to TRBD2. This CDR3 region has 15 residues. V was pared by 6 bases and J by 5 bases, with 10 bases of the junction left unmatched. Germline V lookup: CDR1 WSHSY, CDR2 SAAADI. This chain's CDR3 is CASSLVAGGENEQYF. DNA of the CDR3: TGCGCCAGCAGCCTAGTAGCGGGAGGAGAAAACGAGCAGTACTTC.

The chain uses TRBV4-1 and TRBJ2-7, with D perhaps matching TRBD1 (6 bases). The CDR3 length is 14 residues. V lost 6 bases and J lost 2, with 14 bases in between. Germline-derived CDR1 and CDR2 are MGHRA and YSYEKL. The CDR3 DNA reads TGCGCCAGCAGTCCGTGGGACACCGCCTACGAGCAGTACTTC. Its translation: CASSPWDTAYEQYF.

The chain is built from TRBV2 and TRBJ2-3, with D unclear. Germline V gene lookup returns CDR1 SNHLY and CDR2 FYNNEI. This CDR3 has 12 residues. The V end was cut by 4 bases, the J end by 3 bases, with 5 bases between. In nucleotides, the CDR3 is TGTGCCAGCAGTGTCAGTACAGATACGCAGTATTTT. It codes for CASSVSTDTQYF.

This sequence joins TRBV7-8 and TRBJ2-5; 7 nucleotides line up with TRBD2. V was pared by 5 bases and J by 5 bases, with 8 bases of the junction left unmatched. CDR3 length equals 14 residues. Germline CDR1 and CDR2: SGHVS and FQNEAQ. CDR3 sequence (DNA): TGTGCCAGCAGCCACCAATTCGGGAGGGAGACCCAGTACTTC. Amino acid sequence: CASSHQFGRETQYF.

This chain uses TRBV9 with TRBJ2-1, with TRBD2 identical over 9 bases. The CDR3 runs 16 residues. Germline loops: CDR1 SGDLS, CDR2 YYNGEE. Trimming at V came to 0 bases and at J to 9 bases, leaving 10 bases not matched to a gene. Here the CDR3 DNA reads TGTGCCAGCAGCGTAGGGTCGAGACTAGCGGTACCTGAGCAGTTCTTC. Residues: CASSVGSRLAVPEQFF.

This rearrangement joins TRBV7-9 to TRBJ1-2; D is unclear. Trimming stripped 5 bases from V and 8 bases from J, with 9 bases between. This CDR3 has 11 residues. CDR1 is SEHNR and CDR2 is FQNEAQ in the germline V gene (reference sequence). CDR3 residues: CASSVNLGYTF. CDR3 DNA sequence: TGTGCCAGCAGCGTAAATTTGGGCTACACCTTC.

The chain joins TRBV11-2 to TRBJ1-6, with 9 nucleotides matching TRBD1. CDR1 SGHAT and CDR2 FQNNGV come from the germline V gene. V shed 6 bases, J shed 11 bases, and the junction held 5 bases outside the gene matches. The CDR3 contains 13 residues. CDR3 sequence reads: CASSTGQGTPLHF. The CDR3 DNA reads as TGTGCCAGCAGTACTGGACAGGGGACACCCCTCCACTTT.

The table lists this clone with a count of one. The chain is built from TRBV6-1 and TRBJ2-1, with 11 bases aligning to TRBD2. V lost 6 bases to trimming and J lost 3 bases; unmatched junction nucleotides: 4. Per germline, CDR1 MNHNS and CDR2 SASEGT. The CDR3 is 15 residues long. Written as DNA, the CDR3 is TGTGCCAGCAGGAGACTAGCGGGGAACTACAATGAGCAGTTCTTC. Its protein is CASRRLAGNYNEQFF.

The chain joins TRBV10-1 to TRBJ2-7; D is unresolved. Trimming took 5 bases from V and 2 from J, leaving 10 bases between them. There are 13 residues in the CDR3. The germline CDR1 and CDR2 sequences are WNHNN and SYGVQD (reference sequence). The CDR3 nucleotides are TGCGCCAGCAGTAGTGGCATGCCCTACGAGCAGTACTTC. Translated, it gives CASSSGMPYEQYF.

CDR3 protein: CASNRQGSEKLFF. CDR3 coding DNA: TGTGCCAGCAATCGGCAGGGGAGTGAAAAACTGTTTTTT. The V gene is TRBV6-1, the J gene TRBJ1-4, with D possibly matching TRBD1 (6 bases). This CDR3 comprises 13 residues. Germline values: CDR1 MNHNS, CDR2 SASEGT. Trimming removed 7 bases at V and 7 bases at J, with 13 bases between.

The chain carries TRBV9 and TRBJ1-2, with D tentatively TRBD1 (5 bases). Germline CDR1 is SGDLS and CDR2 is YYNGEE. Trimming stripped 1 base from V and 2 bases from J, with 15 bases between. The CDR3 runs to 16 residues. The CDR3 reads CASSVKAGNTNYGYTF. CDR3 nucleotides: TGTGCCAGCAGCGTAAAGGCAGGGAATACGAACTATGGCTACACCTTC.

The CDR3 reads CASSLEGLAGGDTDTQYF. The CDR3 DNA sequence: TGTGCCAGCAGCTTGGAGGGACTAGCGGGAGGTGACACAGATACGCAGTATTTT. The chain links TRBV5-4 to TRBJ2-3; TRBD2 matches 15 bases. The CDR3 has 18 amino acids. Germline V CDR1 and CDR2: SGHNT, YYREEE (reference sequence). Trimming removed 0 bases from V and 2 bases from J; junction bases left unmatched: 4.

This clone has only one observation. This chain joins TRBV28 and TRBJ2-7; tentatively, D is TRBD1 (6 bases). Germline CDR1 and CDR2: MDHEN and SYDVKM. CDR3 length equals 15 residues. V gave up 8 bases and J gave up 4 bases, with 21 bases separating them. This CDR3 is CASHGPTGPQYEQYF. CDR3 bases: TGTGCCAGCCACGGACCGACAGGACCTCAATACGAGCAGTACTTC.

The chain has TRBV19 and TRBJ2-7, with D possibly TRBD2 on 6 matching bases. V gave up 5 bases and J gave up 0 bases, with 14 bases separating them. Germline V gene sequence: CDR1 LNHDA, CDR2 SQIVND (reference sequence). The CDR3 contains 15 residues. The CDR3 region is CASSPGTGYSYEQYF. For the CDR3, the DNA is TGTGCCAGTAGTCCCGGGACTGGATACTCCTACGAGCAGTACTTC.